The 20 T cell receptor beta chains in this list originate from one sample, sequenced in a study of blood T cell repertoires in COVID-19. Some clones are missing from TCRdb's copy, which holds only in-frame ones; the method was immunoSEQ multiplex PCR. The sample yields roughly 130,000 clones, 84% seen once. The sample taken for sequencing was PBMCs or T cells enriched from blood (not recorded which). Receptors originate from a woman aged 45-65 years with acute COVID-19.

CDR3 loop: CASSSNVAGGGTDTQYF. The DNA for the CDR3 is TGTGCCAGCAGCTCCAACGTAGCGGGAGGGGGCACAGATACGCAGTATTTT. V usage is TRBV13 and J usage is TRBJ2-3; 11 bases line up with TRBD2. Germline V gene sequence: CDR1 PRHDT, CDR2 FYEKMQ (reference sequence). V trimming: 4 bases; J trimming: 1 base; junction bases outside the gene matches: 7. The CDR3 runs to 17 residues.

This chain links TRBV30 with TRBJ2-5; 8 bases align to TRBD1. This CDR3 is built from 13 residues. Germline lookup yields CDR1 GTSNPN and CDR2 SVGIG (reference sequence). J gave up 5 bases and V 0 bases, and 2 bases lay outside the gene matches. The CDR3 loop reads CAWSVWDRETQYF. DNA for the CDR3: TGTGCCTGGAGTGTATGGGACAGGGAGACCCAGTACTTC. Together with reference TRBV30 and TRBJ2-5, the CDR3 gives the full variable domain: SQTIHQWPATLVQPVGSPLSLECTVEGTSNPNLYWYRQAAGRGLQLLFYSVGIGQISSEVPQNLSASRPQDRQFILSSKKLLLSDSGFYLCAWSVWDRETQYFGPGTRLLVL.

The chain has TRBV30 and TRBJ2-7; 7 nucleotides align to TRBD2. This CDR3 has 16 residues. Germline V lookup: CDR1 GTSNPN, CDR2 SVGIG (reference sequence). The ends lost 3 bases at V and 4 bases at J; junction bases unmatched: 15. The CDR3, as DNA: TGTGCCTGGAGAGGGAGGGGCGCAGAGCGGACTTACGAGCAGTACTTC. This gives the protein CAWRGRGAERTYEQYF.

The J gene is TRBJ1-4, the V gene TRBV19, with D perhaps TRBD1 (5 bases). This CDR3 is built from 20 residues. Germline CDR1 LNHDA, CDR2 SQIVND (reference sequence). V dropped 3 bases and J dropped 0 bases, with 23 bases sitting between them. CDR3 coding DNA: TGTGCCAGTAGTATCGGCGAGGTGGGGGGAACCCTGGCAACTAATGAAAAACTGTTTTTT. It encodes CASSIGEVGGTLATNEKLFF.

The gene calls are TRBV11-2 and TRBJ1-6, with 9 positions matching TRBD1. CDR3 length: 15 residues. Germline loops: CDR1 SGHAT, CDR2 FQNNGV. The J segment lost 10 bases and the V segment lost 1 base, leaving 5 bases of the junction unmatched. In DNA form, the CDR3 reads TGTGCCAGCAGCTTAGGGGACAGGGTGCAGTCACCCCTCCACTTT. It encodes CASSLGDRVQSPLHF.

The CDR3 DNA sequence: TGTGCCAGTAGACCTACAGGGGCCACTGAAGCTTTCTTT. Protein sequence: CASRPTGATEAFF. The V and J genes are TRBV19 and TRBJ1-1; 7 bases match TRBD1. From germline, CDR1 is LNHDA and CDR2 SQIVND (reference sequence). The CDR3 is 13 residues long. J gave up 4 bases and V 6 bases, and 5 bases lay outside the gene matches. The variable domain in full, with the rest retrieved from reference TRBV19 and TRBJ1-1, is DGGITQSPKYLFRKEGQNVTLSCEQNLNHDAMYWYRQDPGQGLRLIYYSQIVNDFQKGDIAEGYSVSREKKESFPLTVTSAQKNPTAFYLCASRPTGATEAFFGQGTRLTVV.

This clone was counted once. V is TRBV3-1 (or the pseudogene TRBV3-2) and J is TRBJ2-1; D is perhaps TRBD2 (7 bases). The V end lost 1 base, the J end lost 9 bases, and 19 bases lay between the germline ends. CDR1 and CDR2 from the germline V gene are LGHDT and YNNKEL (reference sequence). This CDR3 is 16 amino acids long. For the CDR3, the DNA is TGTGCCAGCAGCCAAGGACTAGCTTGGGGGCTGGGTGAGCAGTTCTTC. Translating gives CASSQGLAWGLGEQFF.

V and J are TRBV9 and TRBJ2-7, with 8 bases fitting TRBD1. This CDR3 spans 15 amino acids. The germline V gene has CDR1 SGDLS and CDR2 YYNGEE. After removal of 4 bases from V and 5 bases from J, the junction contained 11 bases not matched to a gene. The CDR3 loop is CASSPWDRSVDEQYF. Here the CDR3 DNA reads TGTGCCAGCAGCCCTTGGGACAGGTCGGTCGACGAGCAGTACTTC.

J is TRBJ1-2 and V is TRBV24-1; 8 bases fit TRBD1. The CDR3 covers 14 residues. The germline gives CDR1 KGHDR, CDR2 SFDVKD. V dropped 4 bases and J dropped 6; count of bases not matched to a gene: 6. Here the CDR3 reads CATSDHRTGNGYTF. The CDR3 bases are TGTGCCACCAGTGACCATCGGACAGGGAATGGCTACACCTTC.

The rearrangement joins TRBV21-1 to TRBJ2-7; the table names TRBD2, a call not compared with the DNA. TRBV21-1 is labeled a pseudogene. CDR3 length equals 16 residues. The CDR3 reads CASSTRTSGTSYEQYF. The CDR3 DNA follows: TGTGCCAGCAGCACCCGGACTAGCGGGACGTCCTACGAGCAGTACTTC.

The rearrangement uses TRBV5-4 and TRBJ2-7, with 10 bases lining up with TRBD2. Germline CDR1 reads SGHNT; CDR2 reads YYREEE (reference sequence). Losses at the gene ends were 5 bases for V and 4 bases for J; bases not matched to a gene: 9. This CDR3 region has 15 residues. This CDR3 is CASRGGAGGGYEQYF. For the CDR3, the DNA is TGTGCCAGCAGGGGAGGAGCGGGAGGGGGGTACGAGCAGTACTTC.

This sequence joins TRBV5-5 and TRBJ1-5; 7 nucleotides agree with TRBD1. CDR3 size: 16 residues. Germline V CDR1 and CDR2: SGHKS, YYEKEE (reference sequence). The trim removed 4 bases at V and 11 bases at J, leaving 18 bases unmatched. CDR3 loop: CASSLVPGQRNGSQHF. For the CDR3, the DNA is TGTGCCAGCAGCCTAGTCCCGGGACAGCGGAATGGGTCCCAGCATTTT. Combining the CDR3 with reference TRBV5-5 and TRBJ1-5 gives the whole variable domain DAGVTQSPTHLIKTRGQQVTLRCSPISGHKSVSWYQQVLGQGPQFIFQYYEKEERGRGNFPDRFSARQFPNYSSELNVNALLLGDSALYLCASSLVPGQRNGSQHFGDGTRLSIL.

This chain joins TRBV24-1 and TRBJ1-5, with D unresolved. The germline V gene encodes CDR1 KGHDR and CDR2 SFDVKD. There are 15 residues in the CDR3. Trimming shortened V by 3 bases and J by 2 bases, and 10 bases separated the two germline ends. The CDR3 DNA sequence: TGTGCCACCAGTGATCCCCGGGAGGGCAATCAGCCCCAGCATTTT. Translation: CATSDPREGNQPQHF.

This clone was found a few times. The J gene is TRBJ1-4, the V gene TRBV12-3 or TRBV12-4; D is perhaps TRBD1 (6 bases). The length of the CDR3 is 13 residues. The V gene lost 7 bases and the J gene lost 8 bases, with 14 bases spanning the gap. CDR3 loop: CASKTGGEEKLFF. The CDR3 nucleotides are TGTGCCAGCAAAACTGGGGGCGAGGAAAAACTGTTTTTT.

There are a few counts of this clone. The genes are TRBV5-1 and TRBJ2-3; the match to TRBD2 covers 7 bases. This CDR3 is 15 amino acids long. V shed 0 bases, J shed 6 bases, and the junction held 7 bases outside the gene matches. Germline loops: CDR1 SGHRS, CDR2 YFSETQ. CDR3 in DNA: TGCGCCAGCAGCTTGGCCGGCGGGAGTAGGGATACGCAGTATTTT. Translating it yields CASSLAGGSRDTQYF.

CDR3 amino acids: CASSLESSGRAEQYF. CDR3 in DNA: TGTGCCAGCAGCTTAGAGTCTAGCGGGAGGGCAGAGCAGTACTTC. The V call is TRBV7-3, the J call TRBJ2-7, with 12 bases aligning to TRBD2. The J segment lost 7 bases and the V segment lost 2 bases, leaving 6 bases of the junction unmatched. CDR1 and CDR2 from the germline V gene are SGHTA and FQGTGA. The CDR3 consists of 15 residues.

This clone has a handful of counts. The J gene is TRBJ2-5, the V gene TRBV6-1, with 9 positions matching TRBD1. This CDR3 comprises 14 residues. J gave up 4 bases and V 0 bases, and 0 bases lay outside the gene matches. Germline V CDR1 and CDR2: MNHNS, SASEGT. CDR3 protein: CASSEAGQGETQYF. The CDR3 DNA reads as TGTGCCAGCAGTGAAGCGGGACAGGGAGAGACCCAGTACTTC.

The chain joins TRBV10-3 to TRBJ2-7, with 13 bases aligning to TRBD2. The V and J ends lost 8 bases and 2 bases, in that order; junction bases with no gene match: 0. This CDR3 contains 13 residues. Germline loops: CDR1 ENHRY, CDR2 SYGVKD. The CDR3 DNA follows: TGTGCCATCGGGACTAGCGGGGCCTACGAGCAGTACTTC. Its protein product is CAIGTSGAYEQYF.

The CDR3 nucleotides read TGTGCCAGTAGTATGGGTCGGGAGGGCCTGGTCGGGGAGCTGTTTTTT. Amino acid sequence: CASSMGREGLVGELFF. The gene calls are TRBV19 and TRBJ2-2; TRBD2 matches 8 bases. Trimming cost V 3 bases and J 7 bases; bases outside gene matches: 10. The CDR3 is 16 amino acids. Germline assignment: CDR1 LNHDA and CDR2 SQIVND (reference sequence).

V gene TRBV6-5 combines with J gene TRBJ1-3, with 9 bases aligning to TRBD1. Germline V gene lookup returns CDR1 MNHEY and CDR2 SVGAGI. J gave up 4 bases and V 10 bases, and 8 bases lay outside the gene matches. CDR3 length equals 14 residues. In DNA form, the CDR3 reads TGTGCCACCGGGGATACAGGGGGCGGAAACACCATATATTTT. Protein sequence: CATGDTGGGNTIYF.